These T cell receptor beta chains were read from a single sample in a study of cytomegalovirus exposure and HLA in healthy donors. Only in-frame clones appear in the TCRdb table, and some are missing; sequencing was by immunoSEQ multiplex PCR. The sample lists roughly 240,000 clones, about 83% occurring once. The specimen sequenced was PBMCs. Receptors were obtained from a man younger than 30 in good health and CMV-seronegative. CDR3s leave out the opening cysteine and the closing phenylalanine or tryptophan. Fields, in order: clone size, V gene, CDR3 length, CDR3 protein. Size values are once, few and many counts, or a class for expanded clones, and some rows have none.

>NA|TRBV28|12
ASSSTRTDYGYT
>NA|TRBV5-1|13
ASSGNGQGTETQY
>NA|TRBV7-8|16
ASSYSGTGTGSGNTIY
>NA|TRBV15|14
ATSRIPPEADQPQH
>NA|TRBV28|12
ASSSGTSGGQGY
>NA|TRBV28|10
ASTNPRSEQY
>NA|TRBV6-6|9
ASSSLNEQF
>NA|TRBV27|12
ASSIGTGGLEQY
>NA|TRBV27|12
ASSLRGPTLEAF
>NA|TRBV4-1|13
ASSQVTGAGNTIY
>once|TRBV4-1|13
ASSRREDGFYEQY
>NA|TRBV5-1|14
ASSLTAGGSRGEQF
>NA|TRBV5-1|12
ASSLGTTNQPQH
>few|TRBV27|11
ASRFDRAGELF
>NA|TRBV2|11
ASRQGWDTEAF
>NA|TRBV6-5|11
ASSYSFELELF
>few|TRBV9|13
ASSAQTGADTEAF
>NA|TRBV29-1|10
SVGGTNEKLF
>NA|TRBV5-1|13
ASSFFSTGDTEAF
>NA|TRBV28|11
ASGTVSTDTQY
>NA|TRBV6-1|12
ASRGTPQGYEQY
>NA|TRBV29-1|13
SVEGDRGRENIQY
>NA|TRBV5-1|13
ASSLAAGVGYGYT
>NA|TRBV7-3|10
ASSFGTGELF
>NA|TRBV4-2|15
ASSQDMTGEGTDTQY
>NA|TRBV6-1|14
ASSEIVGQEDYGYT
>few|TRBV10-2|13
ASLETGYSGNTIY
>NA|TRBV28|13
ASNAGTSGTYEQY
>few|TRBV7-3|11
ASSPRQGTEAF
>NA|TRBV27|12
ASSEQGASSPLH
>NA|TRBV27|11
ASSVLNTGELF
>NA|TRBV11-2|13
ASSATGVNGDTQY
>NA|TRBV6-6|10
ASSYSTYEQY
>NA|TRBV27|12
ASSYYLSYNEQF
>NA|TRBV4-3|12
ASSQDLEISAQY
>NA|TRBV7-9|11
ASSYGQNTEAF
>NA|TRBV19|13
ASSIDRGRNQPQH
>NA|TRBV18|13
ASSPNSGFNSPLH
>NA|TRBV5-4|14
ASSLPSTEATDTQY
>NA|TRBV7-2|12
ASSFFTGDYEQY
>NA|TRBV6-1|13
ASSEGGQLKNIQY
>NA|TRBV5-6|11
ASSSEGNQPQH
>once|TRBV7-2|10
ASSLRGYEQY
>few|TRBV19|11
ASSIDRADGYT
>NA|TRBV14|14
ASSALMSVSGNTIY
>once|TRBV2|13
ASSPHGGSTGELF
>NA|TRBV4-3|13
ASSQVSSGGGEQF
>few|TRBV7-6|13
ASSQTSTGVYGYT
>NA|TRBV6-5|10
ASSRTAYGYT
>NA|TRBV30|11
AWKETGANVLT
>NA|TRBV27|10
ASSFPGQPQH
>NA|TRBV6-1|12
ATFPLAGDYEQY
>once|TRBV7-9|12
ASSSSSGANVLT
>NA|TRBV4-1|13
ASSRGTRGSYEQY
>NA|TRBV6-5|12
ASSRTSGYNEQF